These T cell receptor beta chains were read from a single sample in a study of Ad26.COV2.S vaccination and SARS-CoV-2 variants. The assay was immunoSEQ multiplex PCR, and TCRdb's table has in-frame clones only and misses some. The data hold roughly 700,000 clones, with approximately 88% observed a single time. The sample in question was peripheral blood, obtained in a trial of Ad26.COV2.S vaccine versus placebo. The receptors derive from a person between 18 and 65 years old who received the Ad26.COV2.S COVID-19 vaccine or a placebo. Both conserved end residues are part of each CDR3. The order of the fields is V gene, J gene, CDR3 protein.

TRBV10-2,TRBJ2-5,CASSESSPWETQYF
TRBV3-1/TRBV3-2,TRBJ1-3,CASSDRGLRNTIYF
TRBV7-2,TRBJ1-2,CASTKDRAYGYTF
TRBV20-1,TRBJ1-4,CSAPLNEKLFF
TRBV3-1/TRBV3-2,TRBJ2-5,CASSQGLQETQYF
TRBV6-4,TRBJ2-2,CASSDSTTSGGTGELFF
TRBV13,TRBJ2-7,CASSPKQDYEQYF
TRBV5-1,TRBJ2-2,CASSLETYTGELFF
TRBV4-2,TRBJ2-7,CASSHGADQRPYEQYF
TRBV15,TRBJ2-7,CATSRDRGTGSTYEQYF
TRBV6-2/TRBV6-3,TRBJ1-2,CASSYDSGYTF
TRBV27,TRBJ2-5,CASSLGSGSPETQYF
TRBV25-1,TRBJ2-7,CASSEWGTVRPYEQYF
TRBV30,TRBJ2-4,CAWSGRGALAKNIQYF
TRBV6-5,TRBJ1-2,CASRYGQAPYGYTF
TRBV10-3,TRBJ2-2,CATTGLAGHTGELFF
TRBV30,TRBJ2-3,CAWSGDRVDTQYF